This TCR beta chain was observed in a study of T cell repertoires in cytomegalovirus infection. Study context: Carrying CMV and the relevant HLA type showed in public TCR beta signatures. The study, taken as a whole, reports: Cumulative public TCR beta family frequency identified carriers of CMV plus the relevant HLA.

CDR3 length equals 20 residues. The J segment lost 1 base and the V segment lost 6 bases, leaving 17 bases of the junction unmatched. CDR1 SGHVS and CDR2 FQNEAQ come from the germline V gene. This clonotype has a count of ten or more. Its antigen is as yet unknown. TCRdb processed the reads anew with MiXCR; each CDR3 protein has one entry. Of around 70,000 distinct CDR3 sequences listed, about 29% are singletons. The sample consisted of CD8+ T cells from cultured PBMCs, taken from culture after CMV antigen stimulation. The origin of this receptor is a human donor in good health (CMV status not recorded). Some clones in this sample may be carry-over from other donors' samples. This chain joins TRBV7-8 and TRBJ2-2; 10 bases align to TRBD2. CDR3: CASSLPGASGSAMNTGELFF. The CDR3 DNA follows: TGTGCCAGCAGTCTACCCGGGGCTAGCGGGAGCGCGATGAACACCGGGGAGCTGTTTTTT.